This is a list of T cell receptor beta chains from one sample in a study of blood T cell repertoires in COVID-19. Profiled with immunoSEQ multiplex PCR; TCRdb holds only in-frame clones, not every one. The data show about 160,000 clones, with about 85% seen just once and about 6.9% held by the top ten. Sequenced: peripheral blood. These receptors all come from a man older than 75 with COVID-19, enrolled during active disease. Each CDR3 is given with its conserved first and last residue. D genes are given only for firm matches. The size entry is marked missing in some rows and otherwise reads once, few, many or a size class.

cdr3_nt cdr3_aa clone_size j_call v_call d_call
TGTGCCAGCAGCCAAGATCTAGCGGGGCCTTGGGCCCAGTACTTC CASSQDLAGPWAQYF - TRBJ2-5 TRBV4-2 TRBD2
TGTGCCAGCAGCCCATCGGACGGGGGGGCTGAGACTGAAGCTTTCTTT CASSPSDGGAETEAFF - TRBJ1-1 TRBV4-2 -
TGTGCCAGCAGCGTCCTAGCGGGGGGGACGGAGACCCAGTACTTC CASSVLAGGTETQYF - TRBJ2-5 TRBV9 TRBD2
TGTGCCAGCAGCTTAGGGACAGGGGACACAGATACGCAGTATTTT CASSLGTGDTDTQYF - TRBJ2-3 TRBV7-3 TRBD1
TGTGCCAGCAGCTCTCCGGGGGGCAAGGACACCGGGGAGCTGTTTTTT CASSSPGGKDTGELFF - TRBJ2-2 TRBV2 -
TGCAGCGTTTTGCCCGGGGGGCTTACTGAAGCTTTCTTT CSVLPGGLTEAFF once TRBJ1-1 TRBV29-1 -
TGTGCCAGCAGTGAAGGTGGGCACACCGGGGAGCTGTTTTTT CASSEGGHTGELFF - TRBJ2-2 TRBV6-1 -
TGCGCCAGCAGCTTGCAGAACACTGAAGCTTTCTTT CASSLQNTEAFF - TRBJ1-1 TRBV5-1 -
TGCGCCAGCAGCCGAGGACCAACGGGGGAACAGCCCCAGCATTTT CASSRGPTGEQPQHF - TRBJ1-5 TRBV5-1 -
TGTGCCAGCAGCTTAGAGAACCGTAACTATGGCTACACCTTC CASSLENRNYGYTF - TRBJ1-2 TRBV5-4 -
TGTGCCAGCAGCTTGGGGGCGGGGACGTTCCAAGAGACCCAGTACTTC CASSLGAGTFQETQYF - TRBJ2-5 TRBV5-4 -
TGTGCCAGCAGCTTAGGAGCGGGGGGGTACAATGAGCAGTTCTTC CASSLGAGGYNEQFF - TRBJ2-1 TRBV7-9 TRBD2
TGTGCCAGCAGCTTGGTATGGCAGAACACTGAAGCTTTCTTT CASSLVWQNTEAFF - TRBJ1-1 TRBV5-5 -
TGTGCCAGCAGCCCTCGGACAGCCAACACCGGGGAGCTGTTTTTT CASSPRTANTGELFF - TRBJ2-2 TRBV5-5 -
TGTGCCAGCAGTTCACTGGGGGGGAGCCGGCCCCAGCATTTT CASSSLGGSRPQHF - TRBJ1-5 TRBV6-6 -
TGTGCCAGCAGGGGACAGGCCACAGATACGCAGTATTTT CASRGQATDTQYF - TRBJ2-3 TRBV6-5 TRBD1
TGTGCCAGCAGCAGGGGTCGTGGAAACACCATATATTTT CASSRGRGNTIYF once TRBJ1-3 TRBV11-3 -
TGTGCCAGCAGCCAGAGACAGGCCACCCTATATGGCTACACCTTC CASSQRQATLYGYTF - TRBJ1-2 TRBV7-2 -
TGTGCCAGCAGTGAGTGGGACAGGGCAACTGGAAACACCATATATTTT CASSEWDRATGNTIYF few TRBJ1-3 TRBV6-1 TRBD1
TGTGCCAGCAGGACAGATACTAACTATGGCTACACCTTC CASRTDTNYGYTF once TRBJ1-2 TRBV2 -
TGCGCCAGCAGCCCGACTGAAACCCAAATCTATGGCTACACCTTC CASSPTETQIYGYTF once TRBJ1-2 TRBV5-1 -
TGTGCCAGCAGTCGACTAGCGGGTTACAATGAGCAGTTCTTC CASSRLAGYNEQFF - TRBJ2-1 TRBV6-2/TRBV6-3 TRBD2
TGTGCCAGTAGTACGACAGCGAGCTCCTACGAGCAGTACTTC CASSTTASSYEQYF - TRBJ2-7 TRBV19 -
TGTGCCAGCAGCGTAGCTGAAGGGGACATGAACACTGAAGCTTTCTTT CASSVAEGDMNTEAFF - TRBJ1-1 TRBV9 -
TGTGCCAGCAGCCGCACATCGCAGGTGGTACCATCCTCCTACAATGAGCAGTTCTTC CASSRTSQVVPSSYNEQFF - TRBJ2-1 TRBV7-6 -
TGCAGCGTGCGTGGAGGCCGACGGGAAAAACTGTTTTTT CSVRGGRREKLFF - TRBJ1-4 TRBV29-1 -
TGTGCCAGCAGCTTAAACAGGGACTCTGGGGCCAACGTCCTGACTTTC CASSLNRDSGANVLTF - TRBJ2-6 TRBV11-3 -
TGCGCCAGCAGTGAGGGCAGGTCGAGCTCCTACAATGAGCAGTTCTTC CASSEGRSSSYNEQFF - TRBJ2-1 TRBV10-1 -
TGTGCCAGTAGTGCACAGGCCTCAACTAATGAAAAACTGTTTTTT CASSAQASTNEKLFF - TRBJ1-4 TRBV19 -
TGTGCCAGCAGCCCGCGGGGACAGGGGCGTGATTCACCCCTCCACTTT CASSPRGQGRDSPLHF - TRBJ1-6 TRBV7-9 TRBD1
TGTGCCATAAATCAGGCGTTCAATCAGCCCCAGCATTTT CAINQAFNQPQHF few TRBJ1-5 TRBV6-5 -
TGTGCCAGCAGCTTAGGTGGCAGCGGGGGGGCAACAGATACGCAGTATTTT CASSLGGSGGATDTQYF - TRBJ2-3 TRBV7-2 TRBD2
TGTGCCACTCTTACCACTAGCACAGATACGCAGTATTTT CATLTTSTDTQYF - TRBJ2-3 TRBV6-6 -
TGTGCCAGCAGCTTCCGCGGCCGGCGGGGCCAAGGGGAGACCCAGTACTTC CASSFRGRRGQGETQYF - TRBJ2-5 TRBV5-5 -
TGTGCCAGCTCTCCCGGGACAGGGGACGAGCAGTACTTC CASSPGTGDEQYF - TRBJ2-7 TRBV18 TRBD1
TGTGCCACCAGGGTGACAGCGAACACCGGGGAGCTGTTTTTT CATRVTANTGELFF few TRBJ2-2 TRBV24-1 -
TGTGCCAGCAGCTTAGATCGGGGCGGGGGGGCGCCGTTGAATGAGCAGTTCTTC CASSLDRGGGAPLNEQFF - TRBJ2-1 TRBV11-3 TRBD2
TGTGCCAGCAGAGTAGGCGGGAGTATGAACACTGAAGCTTTCTTT CASRVGGSMNTEAFF few TRBJ1-1 TRBV28 -
TGTGCCAGCAGTACCGACAGGGGGAGCACAGATACGCAGTATTTT CASSTDRGSTDTQYF - TRBJ2-3 TRBV7-9 TRBD1
TGTGCCAGCAGCTTAGCGAGCGGGGGGGCATCCGAGCAGTACTTC CASSLASGGASEQYF - TRBJ2-7 TRBV7-9 TRBD2
TGTGCCAGCAGCTTGGGGCAGGCATACAATGAGCAGTTCTTC CASSLGQAYNEQFF - TRBJ2-1 TRBV5-8 -
TGTGCCAGCACCTCCGCCCCGACAGGGGCTAACTATGGCTACACCTTC CASTSAPTGANYGYTF - TRBJ1-2 TRBV6-6 TRBD1
TGTGCCAGCAGCCGGCCGGGACAGTTGACCTACGAGCAGTACTTC CASSRPGQLTYEQYF - TRBJ2-7 TRBV4-2 TRBD1
TGCGCCAGCAGCACGTCCGGGACAGCCTACGAGCAGTACTTC CASSTSGTAYEQYF - TRBJ2-7 TRBV5-1 TRBD1
TGTGCCAGCAGCGTTATTACAGGGGGCAGGGGAGAGACCCAGTACTTC CASSVITGGRGETQYF - TRBJ2-5 TRBV9 TRBD1
TGTGCCAGTAGGGCGGGACGTGGGACAGATACGCAGTATTTT CASRAGRGTDTQYF - TRBJ2-3 TRBV19 -
TGTGCCAGTAGTACGGTGACCGGGACAGTCTACAATGAGCAGTTCTTC CASSTVTGTVYNEQFF - TRBJ2-1 TRBV19 TRBD1
TGTGCCAGCAGTGAATTGGGCAGGAACACTGAAGCTTTCTTT CASSELGRNTEAFF - TRBJ1-1 TRBV2 -
TGTGCCAGCAGCTTAGGTCCTACAGGCCCAACAACTAACTATGGCTACACCTTC CASSLGPTGPTTNYGYTF - TRBJ1-2 TRBV7-2 -
TGTGCCAGCAGCTCGTGGGACAGGCCAACTAATGAAAAACTGTTTTTT CASSSWDRPTNEKLFF - TRBJ1-4 TRBV5-4 TRBD1
TGTGCCAGCAGCGTCCTAGCGGGGGGGCGTGAGCAGTTCTTC CASSVLAGGREQFF once TRBJ2-1 TRBV7-9 TRBD2